Listed below are T cell receptor beta chains from one sample, sequenced in a study of T cell responses to AZD1222 COVID-19 vaccine. Assay used: immunoSEQ multiplex PCR; TCRdb lists only in-frame clones, some missing. The sample records more than 65,000 clones, 70% to 90% being singletons. This specimen was peripheral blood, taken 28 days after the second AZD1222 dose. The receptors shown here come from an adult who received the AZD1222 COVID-19 vaccine. Both conserved end residues are part of each CDR3. A D gene is named only where the DNA matches it firmly. The size of a clone is reported for some rows only, either as once, few or many, or as a class for expanded clones.

clone_size: .; v_call: TRBV13; d_call: .; j_call: TRBJ1-5; cdr3_aa: CASIPREGGGNQPQHF; cdr3_nt: TGTGCCAGCATCCCTCGGGAGGGGGGAGGCAATCAGCCCCAGCATTTT
clone_size: .; v_call: TRBV9; d_call: .; j_call: TRBJ1-1; cdr3_aa: CASSVRTVNTEAFF; cdr3_nt: TGTGCCAGCAGCGTACGGACGGTGAACACTGAAGCTTTCTTT
clone_size: .; v_call: TRBV27; d_call: .; j_call: TRBJ2-1; cdr3_aa: CASRGLYNEQFF; cdr3_nt: TGTGCCAGCCGGGGTCTCTACAATGAGCAGTTCTTC
clone_size: .; v_call: TRBV7-6; d_call: .; j_call: TRBJ2-5; cdr3_aa: CASQKGTDRKFQETQYF; cdr3_nt: TGTGCCAGTCAAAAGGGGACCGACAGAAAATTCCAAGAGACCCAGTACTTC
clone_size: .; v_call: TRBV10-3; d_call: .; j_call: TRBJ2-3; cdr3_aa: CAINSREKTDTQYF; cdr3_nt: TGTGCCATCAACTCCCGGGAGAAAACAGATACGCAGTATTTT
clone_size: .; v_call: TRBV28; d_call: .; j_call: TRBJ2-1; cdr3_aa: CAAHGASSYNEQFF; cdr3_nt: TGTGCCGCCCACGGGGCTAGCTCCTACAATGAGCAGTTCTTC
clone_size: .; v_call: TRBV11-2; d_call: .; j_call: TRBJ1-2; cdr3_aa: CASGGAGRIYGYTF; cdr3_nt: TGTGCCAGCGGTGGGGCAGGGCGTATCTATGGCTACACCTTC
clone_size: .; v_call: TRBV6-5; d_call: TRBD1; j_call: TRBJ2-7; cdr3_aa: CASSYSGQGSYEQYF; cdr3_nt: TGTGCCAGCAGTTACTCGGGACAGGGGTCCTACGAGCAGTACTTC
clone_size: once; v_call: TRBV9; d_call: TRBD2; j_call: TRBJ2-1; cdr3_aa: CASSSAGAGSYNEQFF; cdr3_nt: TGTGCCAGCAGCTCCGCGGGAGCCGGCTCCTACAATGAGCAGTTCTTC
clone_size: .; v_call: TRBV11-3; d_call: .; j_call: TRBJ1-1; cdr3_aa: CASSSTDNTEAFF; cdr3_nt: TGTGCCAGCAGCTCCACAGATAACACTGAAGCTTTCTTT
clone_size: few; v_call: TRBV6-6; d_call: TRBD1; j_call: TRBJ2-2; cdr3_aa: CASSYSGTGGTGELFF; cdr3_nt: TGTGCCAGCAGTTACTCTGGGACAGGGGGCACCGGGGAGCTGTTTTTT
clone_size: .; v_call: TRBV10-1; d_call: TRBD1; j_call: TRBJ1-6; cdr3_aa: CASSLGTGVDNSPLHF; cdr3_nt: TGCGCCAGCAGTCTCGGGACAGGGGTGGATAATTCACCCCTCCACTTT
clone_size: .; v_call: TRBV11-3; d_call: .; j_call: TRBJ2-3; cdr3_aa: CASSPLGGTDTQYF; cdr3_nt: TGTGCCAGCAGCCCCCTTGGGGGCACAGATACGCAGTATTTT
clone_size: .; v_call: TRBV18; d_call: .; j_call: TRBJ1-1; cdr3_aa: CASSPRVSRLNTEAFF; cdr3_nt: TGTGCCAGCTCACCACGAGTATCCCGGTTGAACACTGAAGCTTTCTTT
clone_size: .; v_call: TRBV28; d_call: TRBD2; j_call: TRBJ2-3; cdr3_aa: CASSSIAGGETDTQYF; cdr3_nt: TGTGCCAGCAGTTCCATAGCGGGGGGCGAGACAGATACGCAGTATTTT
clone_size: .; v_call: TRBV19; d_call: TRBD1; j_call: TRBJ1-5; cdr3_aa: CASSITTEGPRTGGNQPQHF; cdr3_nt: TGTGCCAGTAGTATTACAACAGAAGGGCCCCGGACAGGGGGCAATCAGCCCCAGCATTTT
clone_size: .; v_call: TRBV10-1; d_call: TRBD1; j_call: TRBJ1-4; cdr3_aa: CARYRGRLGRIDEKLFF; cdr3_nt: TGCGCCCGTTACAGGGGGCGTTTGGGGAGAATAGATGAAAAACTGTTTTTT
clone_size: .; v_call: TRBV27; d_call: TRBD2; j_call: TRBJ2-3; cdr3_aa: CASSLRGLAGSSTDTQYF; cdr3_nt: TGTGCCAGCAGTTTGAGGGGACTAGCGGGGTCTAGCACAGATACGCAGTATTTT
clone_size: .; v_call: TRBV7-2; d_call: .; j_call: TRBJ2-2; cdr3_aa: CASRGAPGELFF; cdr3_nt: TGTGCCAGCAGGGGTGCCCCCGGGGAGCTGTTTTTT
clone_size: .; v_call: TRBV6-5; d_call: .; j_call: TRBJ2-1; cdr3_aa: CASIRQDTNEQFF; cdr3_nt: TGTGCCAGCATCCGACAGGATACTAATGAGCAGTTCTTC
clone_size: .; v_call: TRBV3-1/TRBV3-2; d_call: TRBD1; j_call: TRBJ1-1; cdr3_aa: CASSRQDRGSEAFF; cdr3_nt: TGTGCCAGCAGCCGTCAGGACAGGGGCTCTGAAGCTTTCTTT
clone_size: .; v_call: TRBV19; d_call: TRBD2; j_call: TRBJ2-5; cdr3_aa: CASSQTSGGAETQYF; cdr3_nt: TGTGCCAGTAGCCAGACTAGCGGGGGGGCGGAGACCCAGTACTTC
clone_size: .; v_call: TRBV19; d_call: .; j_call: TRBJ2-3; cdr3_aa: CASSIAAGLGDTQYF; cdr3_nt: TGTGCCAGTAGTATAGCAGCGGGCCTGGGAGATACGCAGTATTTT
clone_size: .; v_call: TRBV3-1/TRBV3-2; d_call: .; j_call: TRBJ2-7; cdr3_aa: CASSQEYQGWYEQYF; cdr3_nt: TGTGCCAGCAGCCAAGAGTACCAGGGGTGGTACGAGCAGTACTTC
clone_size: .; v_call: TRBV7-2; d_call: TRBD1; j_call: TRBJ1-1; cdr3_aa: CASSLTGPTEAFF; cdr3_nt: TGTGCCAGCAGCTTGACAGGGCCCACTGAAGCTTTCTTT
clone_size: .; v_call: TRBV28; d_call: TRBD1; j_call: TRBJ1-5; cdr3_aa: CASSSDGFQGADQPQHF; cdr3_nt: TGTGCCAGCAGCTCAGATGGGTTTCAGGGGGCGGACCAGCCCCAGCATTTT
clone_size: .; v_call: TRBV5-6; d_call: TRBD1; j_call: TRBJ1-1; cdr3_aa: CASSIDRGKAFF; cdr3_nt: TGTGCCAGCAGCATTGACAGGGGAAAGGCTTTCTTT
clone_size: .; v_call: TRBV18; d_call: TRBD1; j_call: TRBJ1-4; cdr3_aa: CASSLNRQGTNEKLFF; cdr3_nt: TGTGCCAGCTCCCTTAACCGACAGGGAACTAATGAAAAACTGTTTTTT
clone_size: .; v_call: TRBV18; d_call: .; j_call: TRBJ1-2; cdr3_aa: CASSPRREDGYTF; cdr3_nt: TGTGCCAGCTCACCACGTCGGGAAGATGGCTACACCTTC
clone_size: .; v_call: TRBV5-4; d_call: TRBD1; j_call: TRBJ1-2; cdr3_aa: CASSLGQGYYGYTF; cdr3_nt: TGTGCCAGCAGCTTGGGACAGGGCTACTATGGCTACACCTTC
clone_size: many; v_call: TRBV18; d_call: .; j_call: TRBJ1-5; cdr3_aa: CASSPGMEFPQHF; cdr3_nt: TGTGCCAGCTCACCAGGGATGGAGTTCCCCCAGCATTTT
clone_size: .; v_call: TRBV30; d_call: .; j_call: TRBJ1-2; cdr3_aa: CAWSPGSDYGYTF; cdr3_nt: TGTGCCTGGAGTCCGGGCAGCGACTATGGCTACACCTTC
clone_size: once; v_call: TRBV28; d_call: .; j_call: TRBJ2-7; cdr3_aa: CASSLPDQTGIITYEQYF; cdr3_nt: TGTGCCAGCAGTTTACCCGACCAAACAGGGATAATCACCTACGAGCAGTACTTC
clone_size: .; v_call: TRBV6-2/TRBV6-3; d_call: .; j_call: TRBJ1-5; cdr3_aa: CASSFRQVDQPQHF; cdr3_nt: TGTGCCAGCAGTTTCAGACAGGTGGATCAGCCCCAGCATTTT
clone_size: .; v_call: TRBV19; d_call: .; j_call: TRBJ2-3; cdr3_aa: CASSPREATDTQYF; cdr3_nt: TGTGCCAGTAGCCCCCGTGAGGCCACAGATACGCAGTATTTT
clone_size: .; v_call: TRBV24-1; d_call: .; j_call: TRBJ2-1; cdr3_aa: CATRHHNHKVGEQFF; cdr3_nt: TGTGCCACCAGACACCATAATCATAAGGTTGGGGAGCAGTTCTTC
clone_size: few; v_call: TRBV4-1; d_call: TRBD2; j_call: TRBJ2-7; cdr3_aa: CASSQDALAGYYEQYF; cdr3_nt: TGCGCCAGCAGCCAAGATGCCCTAGCGGGGTACTACGAGCAGTACTTC
clone_size: .; v_call: TRBV21-1; d_call: .; j_call: TRBJ1-1; cdr3_aa: CASSKVGRGNTEAFF; cdr3_nt: .
clone_size: .; v_call: TRBV3-1/TRBV3-2; d_call: .; j_call: TRBJ1-1; cdr3_aa: CASSQDEWTEAFF; cdr3_nt: TGTGCCAGCAGCCAAGACGAGTGGACTGAAGCTTTCTTT
clone_size: few; v_call: TRBV9; d_call: TRBD2; j_call: TRBJ2-5; cdr3_aa: CASSVGLAEETQYF; cdr3_nt: TGTGCCAGCAGCGTAGGACTAGCGGAAGAGACCCAGTACTTC
clone_size: few; v_call: TRBV4-2; d_call: .; j_call: TRBJ2-7; cdr3_aa: CASSPNEGYEQYF; cdr3_nt: TGTGCCAGCAGCCCGAACGAGGGATACGAGCAGTACTTC
clone_size: .; v_call: TRBV24-1; d_call: TRBD2; j_call: TRBJ2-2; cdr3_aa: CATSDSTSGRAITGELFF; cdr3_nt: TGTGCCACCAGTGACTCGACTAGCGGGAGGGCCATCACCGGGGAGCTGTTTTTT
clone_size: .; v_call: TRBV3-1/TRBV3-2; d_call: .; j_call: TRBJ2-3; cdr3_aa: CASSPGADPDTQYF; cdr3_nt: TGTGCCAGCAGCCCCGGGGCCGATCCAGATACGCAGTATTTT
clone_size: .; v_call: TRBV19; d_call: .; j_call: TRBJ1-1; cdr3_aa: CASISYGVGNTEAFF; cdr3_nt: TGTGCCAGTATATCTTACGGCGTAGGTAACACTGAAGCTTTCTTT
clone_size: .; v_call: TRBV11-1; d_call: .; j_call: TRBJ1-1; cdr3_aa: CASSITGKNTEAFF; cdr3_nt: TGTGCCAGCAGCATAACAGGGAAGAACACTGAAGCTTTCTTT
clone_size: once; v_call: TRBV7-9; d_call: .; j_call: TRBJ1-4; cdr3_aa: CASSSPTSPNEKLFF; cdr3_nt: TGTGCCAGCAGCTCACCAACCTCTCCTAATGAAAAACTGTTTTTT
clone_size: .; v_call: TRBV13; d_call: .; j_call: TRBJ2-3; cdr3_aa: CASSRFAGSTDTQYF; cdr3_nt: TGTGCCAGCAGCAGATTCGCGGGCAGCACAGATACGCAGTATTTT
clone_size: few; v_call: TRBV18; d_call: .; j_call: TRBJ2-7; cdr3_aa: CASSPQASRAYEQYF; cdr3_nt: TGTGCCAGCTCACCACAAGCGTCCAGAGCCTACGAGCAGTACTTC
clone_size: few; v_call: TRBV3-1/TRBV3-2; d_call: TRBD1; j_call: TRBJ2-6; cdr3_aa: CASSPETGGDVLTF; cdr3_nt: TGTGCCAGCAGCCCTGAGACAGGGGGAGACGTCCTGACTTTC